A selection of T cell receptor beta chains follows, all from one sample in a study of identical twins. TCRdb recomputed calls from the 5' RACE reads with MiXCR, one row per CDR3 protein. Of over 200,000 distinct CDR3 sequences listed, 6.5% to 8% were seen once; the top ten hold approximately 14%. This same sample was also taken into another study, of T cells expressing NK-cell markers.

The sample comprised CD8+ T cells sorted from blood. The receptor source for this set is a woman between 18 and 30 years old in good health. CDR3s include the opening cysteine and the closing phenylalanine or tryptophan. Clone size, where shown, is once, few, many, or a class for clones that have expanded.

size | V | CDR3
many | TRBV7-9 | CASSSPEGSYEQYF
- | TRBV10-2 | CATFTGVEQYF
many | TRBV11-3 | CASKMRAFLGELFF
- | TRBV19 | CASRLTPNTEAFF
- | TRBV9 | CASSPPGSGSDTQYF
many | TRBV29-1 | CSVEAGGERGAFF
- | TRBV27 | CASSLSSLGYGYTF
many | TRBV7-9 | CASSSGTEPADTQYF
- | TRBV7-9 | CASSVLAAINTGELFF
- | TRBV12-3/TRBV12-4 | CASSYSFYEQYF
- | TRBV7-6 | CASSARDGGRETQYF
- | TRBV18 | CASSPPIDYNEQFF
few | TRBV27 | CASRPVFQETQYF
- | TRBV11-2 | CASSLGAGPSSYEQYF
- | TRBV12-3/TRBV12-4 | CVTRLGGELFF
- | TRBV7-9 | CASSLKPGIRSYEQYF
many | TRBV7-9 | CASSSTYHRGDAFF
many | TRBV9 | CASSVADTEAFF
many | TRBV7-2 | CASSLLETQYF
many | TRBV12-3/TRBV12-4 | CASSYNRVNTEAFF
- | TRBV6-5 | CASSYSKSATDTQYF
many | TRBV29-1 | CSALTGTAAFF
- | TRBV15 | CATSLDGTSTEQYF
many | TRBV12-3/TRBV12-4 | CASSFGGDRDYNEQFF
- | TRBV27 | CASSSEDTSYEQYF
many | TRBV12-3/TRBV12-4 | CASSFGIEAFF
many | TRBV25-1 | CASSGRLLPLRF
many | TRBV6-1 | CASSPPGTGSYEQYF
many | TRBV20-1 | CSARGKTGKETQYF
many | TRBV20-1 | CSASIEQGNEQFF
few | TRBV6-1 | CASSRSSNEKLFF
few | TRBV2 | CASSNQRDRGINEQYF
- | TRBV29-1 | CSVEGNSEQYF
few | TRBV20-1 | CSARDMRGLNTEAFF
- | TRBV30 | CAWTASGRGEQYF
many | TRBV12-3/TRBV12-4 | CASSFVSNEQFF
many | TRBV6-1 | CASSPASGTTRDTQYF
few | TRBV5-1 | CASRGLAGENEQFF
many | TRBV4-3 | CASSQFSQGPYEQYF
many | TRBV11-2 | CASSWRTGDYEQYF
- | TRBV29-1 | CSVNIAGTDTQYF
few | TRBV7-9 | CASSPTMGQGGRNGYTF
many | TRBV12-3/TRBV12-4 | CASSPGLAGELGEQYF
many | TRBV5-1 | CASSLVGQGLYNEQFF
many | TRBV7-9 | CASTPGAPREQYF
- | TRBV2 | CASETSGSYEQYF
few | TRBV12-3/TRBV12-4 | CASSPEGSGSYNSPLHF
few | TRBV12-3/TRBV12-4 | CASSLAGDHEQFF
- | TRBV25-1 | CASSEGLAGGRLFF
- | TRBV5-6 | CASSRDGTEAFF
few | TRBV6-1 | CASTDQTSGRIDTQYF
few | TRBV3-1 | CASSHSQEPIPSYEQYF
few | TRBV7-8 | CASSPILGGRINEQFF
few | TRBV9 | CASMGRVGYTF